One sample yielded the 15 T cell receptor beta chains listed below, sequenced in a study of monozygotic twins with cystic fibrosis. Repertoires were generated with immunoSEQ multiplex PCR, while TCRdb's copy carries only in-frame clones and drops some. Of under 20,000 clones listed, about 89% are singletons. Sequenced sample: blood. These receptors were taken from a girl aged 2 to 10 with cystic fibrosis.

For the CDR3, the DNA is TGTGCCAGCAGCCGTCGGGGGGAGACTGGAAACACCATATATTTT. Its translation: CASSRRGETGNTIYF. The V and J genes are TRBV11-2 and TRBJ1-3; perhaps TRBD1 as D (5 bases). The CDR3 extends over 15 amino acids. With 5 bases removed from V and 2 bases from J, the gap between germline ends came to 13 bases. The V gene's germline CDR1 is SGHAT and CDR2 FQNNGV.

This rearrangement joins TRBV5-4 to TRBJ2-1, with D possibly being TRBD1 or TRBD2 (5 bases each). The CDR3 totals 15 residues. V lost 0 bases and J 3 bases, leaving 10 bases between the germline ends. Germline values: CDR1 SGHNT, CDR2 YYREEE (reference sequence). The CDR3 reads CASSLVGDLYNEQFF. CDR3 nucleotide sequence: TGTGCCAGCAGCTTGGTAGGGGACCTCTACAATGAGCAGTTCTTC.

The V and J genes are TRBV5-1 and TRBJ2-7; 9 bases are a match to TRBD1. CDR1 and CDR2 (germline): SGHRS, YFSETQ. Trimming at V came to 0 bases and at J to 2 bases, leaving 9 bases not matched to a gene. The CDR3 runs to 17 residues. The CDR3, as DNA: TGCGCCAGCAGCTTGGCGTGGTGGGGACAGGGCACCTACGAGCAGTACTTC. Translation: CASSLAWWGQGTYEQYF.

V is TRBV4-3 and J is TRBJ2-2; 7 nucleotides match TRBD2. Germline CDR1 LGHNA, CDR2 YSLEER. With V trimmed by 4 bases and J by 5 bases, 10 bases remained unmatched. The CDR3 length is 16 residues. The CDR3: CASSRVGSGPTGELFF. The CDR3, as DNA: TGCGCCAGCAGCCGAGTCGGTAGCGGGCCAACCGGGGAGCTGTTTTTT.

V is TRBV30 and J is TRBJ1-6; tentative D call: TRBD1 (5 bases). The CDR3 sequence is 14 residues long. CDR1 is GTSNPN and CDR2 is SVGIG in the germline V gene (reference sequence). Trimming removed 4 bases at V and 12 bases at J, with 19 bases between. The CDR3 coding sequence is TGTGCCTGGACCATGACGCCGGGGGGGGGACCCCTCCACTTT. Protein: CAWTMTPGGGPLHF.

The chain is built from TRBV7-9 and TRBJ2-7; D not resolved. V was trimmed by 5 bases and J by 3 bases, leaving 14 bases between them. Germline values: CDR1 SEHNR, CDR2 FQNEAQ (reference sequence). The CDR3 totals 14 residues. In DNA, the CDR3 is TGTGCCAGCAGCCCCCCAAATCTGAACTACGAGCAGTACTTC. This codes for CASSPPNLNYEQYF. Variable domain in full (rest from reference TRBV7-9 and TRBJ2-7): DTGVSQNPRHKITKRGQNVTFRCDPISEHNRLYWYRQTLGQGPEFLTYFQNEAQLEKSRLLSDRFSAERPKGSFSTLEIQRTEQGDSAMYLCASSPPNLNYEQYFGPGTRLTVT.

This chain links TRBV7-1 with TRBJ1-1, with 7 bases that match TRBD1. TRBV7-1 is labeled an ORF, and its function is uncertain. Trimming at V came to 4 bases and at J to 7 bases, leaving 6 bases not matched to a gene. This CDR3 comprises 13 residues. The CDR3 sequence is CASSFGTASEAFF. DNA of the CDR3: TGTGCCAGCAGCTTCGGGACAGCGAGTGAAGCTTTCTTT.

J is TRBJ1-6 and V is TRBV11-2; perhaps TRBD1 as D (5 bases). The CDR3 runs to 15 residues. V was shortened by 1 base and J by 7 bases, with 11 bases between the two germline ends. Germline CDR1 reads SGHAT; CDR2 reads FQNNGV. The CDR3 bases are TGTGCCAGCAGCTTAGGGGGCCGGCGGAATTCACCCCTCCACTTT. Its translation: CASSLGGRRNSPLHF.

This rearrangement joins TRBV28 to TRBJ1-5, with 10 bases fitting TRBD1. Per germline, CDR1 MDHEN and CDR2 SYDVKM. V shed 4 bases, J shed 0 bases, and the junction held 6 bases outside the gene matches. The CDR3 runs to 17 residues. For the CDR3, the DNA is TGTGCCAGCAGTTCGGGACAGGGGCACTATAGCAATCAGCCCCAGCATTTT. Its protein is CASSSGQGHYSNQPQHF. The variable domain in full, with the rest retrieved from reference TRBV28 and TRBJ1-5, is DVKVTQSSRYLVKRTGEKVFLECVQDMDHENMFWYRQDPGLGLRLIYFSYDVKMKEKGDIPEGYSVSREKKERFSLILESASTNQTSMYLCASSSGQGHYSNQPQHFGDGTRLSIL.

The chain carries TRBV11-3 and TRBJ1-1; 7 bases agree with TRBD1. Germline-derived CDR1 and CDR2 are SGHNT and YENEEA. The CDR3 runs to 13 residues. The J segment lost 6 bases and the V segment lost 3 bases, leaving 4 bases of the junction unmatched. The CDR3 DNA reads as TGTGCCAGCAGCTTGACAGGGAGCGCTGAAGCTTTCTTT. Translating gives CASSLTGSAEAFF.

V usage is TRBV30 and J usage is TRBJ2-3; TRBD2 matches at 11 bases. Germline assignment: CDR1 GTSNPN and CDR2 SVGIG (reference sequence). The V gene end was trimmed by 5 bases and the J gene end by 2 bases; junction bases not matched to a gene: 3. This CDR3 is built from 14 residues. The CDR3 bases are TGTGCCTGGGCTAGCGGGGGGATCACAGATACGCAGTATTTT. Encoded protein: CAWASGGITDTQYF.

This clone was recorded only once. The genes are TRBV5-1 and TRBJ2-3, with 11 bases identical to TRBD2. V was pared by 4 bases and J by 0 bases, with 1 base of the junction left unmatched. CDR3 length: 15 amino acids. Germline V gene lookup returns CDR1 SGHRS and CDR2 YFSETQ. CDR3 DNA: TGCGCCAGCAGCCGGACTAGCGGGAGCACAGATACGCAGTATTTT. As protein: CASSRTSGSTDTQYF.

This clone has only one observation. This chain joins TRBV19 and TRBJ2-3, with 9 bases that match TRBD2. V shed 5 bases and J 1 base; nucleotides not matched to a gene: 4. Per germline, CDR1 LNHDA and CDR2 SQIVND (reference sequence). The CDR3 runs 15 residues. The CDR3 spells CASSPRTSGTDTQYF. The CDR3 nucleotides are TGTGCCAGTAGTCCGCGGACTAGCGGCACAGATACGCAGTATTTT.

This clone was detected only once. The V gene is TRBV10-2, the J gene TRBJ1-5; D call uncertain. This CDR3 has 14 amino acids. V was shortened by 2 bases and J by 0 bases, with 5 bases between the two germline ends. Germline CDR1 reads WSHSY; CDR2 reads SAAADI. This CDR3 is CASSEDDSNQPQHF. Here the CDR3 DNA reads TGCGCCAGCAGTGAGGACGATAGCAATCAGCCCCAGCATTTT.

The CDR3 DNA follows: TGTGCCACCGAGAGGTCTCCTCACTCTGGGGCCAACGTCCTGACTTTC. Its translation is CATERSPHSGANVLTF. This chain connects TRBV15 to TRBJ2-6, with D unresolved. The V end was cut by 8 bases, the J end by 0 bases, with 14 bases between. The CDR3 contains 16 residues. Germline values: CDR1 LNHNV, CDR2 YYDKDF (reference sequence).